This T cell receptor beta chain derives from a study of shared clonotypes between healthy human individuals. The germline V and J ends were trimmed by 1 base and 0 bases, with 13 bases remaining between them. This CDR3 has 17 residues. Germline assignment: CDR1 SEHNR and CDR2 FQNEAQ (reference sequence). Clones were read by immunoSEQ multiplex PCR, and TCRdb kept only the in-frame ones, dropping some. The sample yields 2 million to 2.5 million clones, 85% to 95% seen once. This clonotype originated in a man between 18 and 35 years old in good health. Some clones in this sample may be carry-over from other donors' samples. The chain joins TRBV7-9 to TRBJ1-3; D gene unclear. The sample was naive CD4+ T cells from PBMCs. Subset of the sample: CD45RA+ positively selected. The CDR3 reads CASSLVRGQNSGNTIYF. The CDR3 DNA reads TGTGCCAGCAGCTTAGTTCGTGGGCAGAACTCTGGAAACACCATATATTTT.